These T cell receptor beta chains were read from a single sample in a study of human T cells and chemical hapten exposure. A single record per CDR3 protein comes from TCRdb applying MiXCR to the RACE reads. The sample shows 200,000 to 300,000 distinct CDR3 sequences, 7.5% to 9% of them seen only once. Material: whole blood, obtained in connection with sensitization to the hapten diphenylcyclopropenone (DPC). All receptors derive from a woman between 35 and 50 years old with alopecia areata. Some clones in this sample may be carry-over from other donors' samples. The CDR3 runs from the conserved cysteine through the conserved F or W. A D gene is named only where the DNA matches it firmly. Size values are once, few and many counts, or a class for expanded clones, and some rows have none.

TGTGCCAGCAGCCCATCGGGACAGGGCCGATACGAGCAGTACTTC,CASSPSGQGRYEQYF,TRBJ2-7,few,TRBD1,TRBV28
TGTGCCAGCAGCCCTACTTATAGCTCCTATAATTCACCCCTCCACTTT,CASSPTYSSYNSPLHF,TRBJ1-6,few,NA,TRBV25-1
TGTGCCAGCAGTTGGACAGAAGAGACCCAGTACTTC,CASSWTEETQYF,TRBJ2-5,NA,NA,TRBV12-3/TRBV12-4
TGTGCCAGCAGTTTAGGAGGTTTGGGCGGCTACACCTTC,CASSLGGLGGYTF,TRBJ1-2,few,NA,TRBV12-3/TRBV12-4
TGTGCCAGCAGCTTAGAATCTCCCCACGAGCAGTACTTC,CASSLESPHEQYF,TRBJ2-7,many,NA,TRBV7-6
TGTGCCATCAGTGATACTGGACAGGGTCCCTACGAGCAGTACTTC,CAISDTGQGPYEQYF,TRBJ2-7,few,TRBD1,TRBV10-3
TGTGCCAGCAGTCCCCTAGCGGCTGGGCTATACGAGCAGTACTTC,CASSPLAAGLYEQYF,TRBJ2-7,few,TRBD2,TRBV6-2/TRBV6-3
TGTGCCAGCAGCGGAGGCGCCCACAGGGCTCAAGAGACCCAGTACTTC,CASSGGAHRAQETQYF,TRBJ2-5,few,NA,TRBV9
TGTGCCAGCAGCTTAGGACACAACAACTATGGCTACACCTTC,CASSLGHNNYGYTF,TRBJ1-2,many,NA,TRBV7-2
TGTGCCAACAGCGTAGGGACAACCCAAGAGACCCAGTACTTC,CANSVGTTQETQYF,TRBJ2-5,NA,NA,TRBV9
TGTGCCAGCCCGGACAGGGGGCAGGGAGATACGCAGTATTTT,CASPDRGQGDTQYF,TRBJ2-3,few,TRBD1,TRBV2
TGTGCCAGCAGTTACTCCCTAGCGGGAGGACCAGATACGCAGTATTTT,CASSYSLAGGPDTQYF,TRBJ2-3,NA,TRBD2,TRBV6-5
TGTGCCAGCTCACCAGGGAACTCGCCTGAAGCTTTCTTT,CASSPGNSPEAFF,TRBJ1-1,many,NA,TRBV18
TGTGCCAGCAGTTATCCTAGCCAGGGGGCAGATACGCAGTATTTT,CASSYPSQGADTQYF,TRBJ2-3,few,TRBD1,TRBV6-6
TGTGCCAGCAGCTTAGAGGACAGGGGGTTTGAAAAACTGTTTTTT,CASSLEDRGFEKLFF,TRBJ1-4,few,TRBD1,TRBV7-2
TGTGCCAGCAGTTACGCGGGATATTCTGGTGAAGCTTTCTTT,CASSYAGYSGEAFF,TRBJ1-1,NA,NA,TRBV6-5
TGTGCCAGCAGTTTATCTAGGGGCTACACCTTC,CASSLSRGYTF,TRBJ1-2,many,NA,TRBV28
TGTGCCAGCAGTTTGGTCTTTGGTAGAGGTGGGGAGCAGTACTTC,CASSLVFGRGGEQYF,TRBJ2-7,NA,NA,TRBV28
TGCAGTGCTAGAGATGAGGGACTAGCGGGCCAGTCGACCCACAATGAGCAGTTCTTC,CSARDEGLAGQSTHNEQFF,TRBJ2-1,NA,TRBD2,TRBV20-1
TGTGCCAGCAGCTTTGGAGGCCAGACCTACGAGCAGTACTTC,CASSFGGQTYEQYF,TRBJ2-7,few,NA,TRBV7-2
TGTGCCACCTCGACTGCCCTCCAAGAGACCCAGTACTTC,CATSTALQETQYF,TRBJ2-5,NA,NA,TRBV28
TGTGCCAGCAGCCCCCCCCGACTAGCCTCGCAGTATTTT,CASSPPRLASQYF,TRBJ2-3,few,TRBD2,TRBV28
TGCGCCAGCAGCTTTGCTAGCGGGAGGGCCCAGTACGAGCAGTACTTC,CASSFASGRAQYEQYF,TRBJ2-7,NA,TRBD2,TRBV5-1
TGCGCCAGCAGCTTGGTTGCGTGGGAAGAGACCCAGTACTTC,CASSLVAWEETQYF,TRBJ2-5,many,NA,TRBV5-1
TGTGCCAGCAGCATTAGCCCCTCCTCTAGCGGGAGAACAGATACGCAGTATTTT,CASSISPSSSGRTDTQYF,TRBJ2-3,NA,TRBD2,TRBV9
TGTGCCAGCAGCTTAGGCTGGAGCAAAAACATTCAGTACTTC,CASSLGWSKNIQYF,TRBJ2-4,many,NA,TRBV7-2
TGTGCCTTGGCCCTTACGAACACCGGGGAGCTGTTTTTT,CALALTNTGELFF,TRBJ2-2,few,NA,TRBV30
TGTGCCAGCAGCTTAGTGGCGGAAGCAGATACGCAGTATTTT,CASSLVAEADTQYF,TRBJ2-3,few,NA,TRBV7-6
TGCAGCGTTGAGACCCTAGTCGACTATGGCTACACCTTC,CSVETLVDYGYTF,TRBJ1-2,NA,NA,TRBV29-1
TGTGCCGGGGGGACAGGGAGTCAGCCCCAGCATTTT,CAGGTGSQPQHF,TRBJ1-5,NA,TRBD1,TRBV28
TGTGCCACCAGTGACCCGGGACACCTTTACACAGATACGCAGTATTTT,CATSDPGHLYTDTQYF,TRBJ2-3,few,NA,TRBV24-1
TGTGCCAGCAGTTACTCACCTAACGGGGGTTACGAGCAGTACTTC,CASSYSPNGGYEQYF,TRBJ2-7,NA,NA,TRBV6-5
TGTGCCAGCAGCTTAGGGGAGCAGCATCAGCCCCAGCATTTT,CASSLGEQHQPQHF,TRBJ1-5,NA,NA,TRBV7-2